The T cell receptor (beta chain) described here comes from a study of patients and donors after allogeneic stem cell transplantation (dated by TCRdb to between 2020 and 2021). The library came from RT-PCR. Sequencing relied on a NextSeq 550. The public reads were quality trimmed at Q25 with fastp and then assembled into clones with MiXCR by TCRdb, keeping productive beta chains. Rows are combined by CDR3 protein, so each entry shows the most common genes and DNA. This sample lists about a million distinct CDR3 sequences; roughly 18% were detected once. The leading ten clones occupy 5% to 6.5% of the sample. Points on this clonotype: Its antigen specificity is not known. It has no much larger one-base neighbor in the sample; base qualities were not kept.

CDR1 and CDR2, per the germline V gene, are MGHRA and YSYEKL. The CDR3, from cysteine to phenylalanine, totals 13 residues. Just the 39-base CDR3 DNA is kept, in frame starting at base 1. V gives up 2 bases and J gives up 7 bases, and the segment between their germline ends measures 12 bases. The sequencing input was blood, either unsorted or a sorted T cell fraction (not recorded which). This clonotype originated in a human donor who was either an allogeneic HSCT recipient or a stem cell or donor lymphocyte infusion donor (not recorded which). It is not recorded whose cells these are; they may come from a transplant donor. Recombination connected TRBV4-1 to TRBJ2-7; no confident D gene assignment can be made. The DNA is as follows: TGCGCCAGCAGCCAAAACCCCGTCGGGGAGCAGTACTTC. This sequence encodes CASSQNPVGEQYF.